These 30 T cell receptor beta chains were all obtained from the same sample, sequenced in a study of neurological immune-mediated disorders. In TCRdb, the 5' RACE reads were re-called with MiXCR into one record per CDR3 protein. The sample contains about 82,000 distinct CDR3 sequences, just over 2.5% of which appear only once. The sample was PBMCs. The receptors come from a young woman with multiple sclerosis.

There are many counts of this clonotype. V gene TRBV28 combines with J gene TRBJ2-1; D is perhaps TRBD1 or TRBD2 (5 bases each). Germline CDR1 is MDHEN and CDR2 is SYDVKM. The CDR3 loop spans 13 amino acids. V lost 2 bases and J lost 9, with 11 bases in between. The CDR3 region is CASSLRGGGEQFF. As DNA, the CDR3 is TGTGCCAGCAGTTTACGGGGCGGAGGTGAGCAGTTCTTC.

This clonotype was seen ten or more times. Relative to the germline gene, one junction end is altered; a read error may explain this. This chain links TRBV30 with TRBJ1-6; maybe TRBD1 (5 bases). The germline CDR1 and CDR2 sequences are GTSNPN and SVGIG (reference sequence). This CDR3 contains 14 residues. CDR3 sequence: CAWSKGPHNSPLHF. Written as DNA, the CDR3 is TGTGCCTGGAGCAAGGGGCCACATAACTCACCCCTCCACTTT.

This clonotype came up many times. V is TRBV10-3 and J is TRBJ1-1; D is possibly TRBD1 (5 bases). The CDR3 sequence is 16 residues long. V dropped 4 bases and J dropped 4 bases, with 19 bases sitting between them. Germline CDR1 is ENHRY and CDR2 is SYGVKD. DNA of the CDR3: TGTGCCATCAGTGTCGGGCAGGGCTTAGATGGCACTGAAGCTTTCTTT. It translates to CAISVGQGLDGTEAFF.

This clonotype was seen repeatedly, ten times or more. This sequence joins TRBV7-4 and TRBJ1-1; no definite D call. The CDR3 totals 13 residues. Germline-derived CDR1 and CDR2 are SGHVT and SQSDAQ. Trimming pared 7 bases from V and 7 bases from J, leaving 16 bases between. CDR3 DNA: TGTGCCAGCAAAGCCTTTTACGACGGTGAAGCTTTCTTT. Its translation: CASKAFYDGEAFF. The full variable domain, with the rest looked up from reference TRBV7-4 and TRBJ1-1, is GAGVSQSPRYKVAKRGRDVALRCDSISGHVTLYWYRQTLGQGSEVLTYSQSDAQRDKSGRPSGRFSAERPERSVSTLKIQRTEQGDSAVYLCASKAFYDGEAFFGQGTRLTVV.

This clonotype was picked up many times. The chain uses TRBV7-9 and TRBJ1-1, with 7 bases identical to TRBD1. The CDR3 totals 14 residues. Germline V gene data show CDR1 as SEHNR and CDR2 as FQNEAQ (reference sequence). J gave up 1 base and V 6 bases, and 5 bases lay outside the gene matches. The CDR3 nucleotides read TGTGCCAGCAGTGACAGGGAAAGGAACACTGAAGCTTTCTTT. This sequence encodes CASSDRERNTEAFF.

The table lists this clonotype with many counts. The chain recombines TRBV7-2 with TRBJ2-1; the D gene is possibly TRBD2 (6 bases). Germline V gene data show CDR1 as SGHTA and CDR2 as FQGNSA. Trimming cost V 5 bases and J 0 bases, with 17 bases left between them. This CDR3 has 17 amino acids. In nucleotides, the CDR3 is TGTGCCAGCAGCCCCTGGGGTAGCGGCAGCTCCTACAATGAGCAGTTCTTC. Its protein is CASSPWGSGSSYNEQFF. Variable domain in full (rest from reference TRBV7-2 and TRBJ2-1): GAGVSQSPSNKVTEKGKDVELRCDPISGHTALYWYRQSLGQGLEFLIYFQGNSAPDKSGLPSDRFSAERTGGSVSTLTIQRTQQEDSAVYLCASSPWGSGSSYNEQFFGPGTRLTVL.

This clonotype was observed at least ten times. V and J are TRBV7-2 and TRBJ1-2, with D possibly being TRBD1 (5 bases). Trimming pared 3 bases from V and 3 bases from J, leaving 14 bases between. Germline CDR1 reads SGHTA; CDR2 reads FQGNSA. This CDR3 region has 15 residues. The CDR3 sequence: CASSFQGAGDYGYTF. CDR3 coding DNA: TGTGCCAGCAGCTTTCAGGGCGCCGGGGACTATGGCTACACCTTC.

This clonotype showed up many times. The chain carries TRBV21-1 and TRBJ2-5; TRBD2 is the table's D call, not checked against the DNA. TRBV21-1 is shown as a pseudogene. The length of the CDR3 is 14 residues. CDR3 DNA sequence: TGTGCCAGCAGCAAAAGAGGAGGGTTCGAGACCCAGTACTTC. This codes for CASSKRGGFETQYF.

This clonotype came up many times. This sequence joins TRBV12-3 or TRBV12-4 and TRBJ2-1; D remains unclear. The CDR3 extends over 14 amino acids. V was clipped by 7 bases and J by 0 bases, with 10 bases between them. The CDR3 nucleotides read TGTGCCAGCACCGAAGGCGGCTCCTACAATGAGCAGTTCTTC. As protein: CASTEGGSYNEQFF.

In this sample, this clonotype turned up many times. The CDR3 loop reads CASSLAGRGAHNEQFF. The CDR3 coding sequence is TGTGCCAGCAGCTTAGCTGGCAGGGGCGCTCACAATGAGCAGTTCTTC. V and J are TRBV7-9 and TRBJ2-1; a possible D gene is TRBD1 (6 bases). Per germline, CDR1 SEHNR and CDR2 FQNEAQ (reference sequence). There are 16 residues in the CDR3. V lost 0 bases, J lost 5 bases, and 14 bases lay in between.

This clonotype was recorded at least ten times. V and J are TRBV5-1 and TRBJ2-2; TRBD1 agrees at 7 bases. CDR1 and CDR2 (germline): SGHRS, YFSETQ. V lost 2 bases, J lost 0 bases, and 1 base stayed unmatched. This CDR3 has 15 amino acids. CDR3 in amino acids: CASSFQGANTGELFF. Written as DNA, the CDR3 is TGCGCCAGCAGCTTTCAGGGGGCGAACACCGGGGAGCTGTTTTTT.

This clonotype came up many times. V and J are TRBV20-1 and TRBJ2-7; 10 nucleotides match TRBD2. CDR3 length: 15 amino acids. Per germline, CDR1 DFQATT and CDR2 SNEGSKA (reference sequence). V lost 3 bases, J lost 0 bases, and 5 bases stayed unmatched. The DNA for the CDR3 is TGCAGTGCTAGGCTAGCGGGAGAATCCTCCTACGAGCAGTACTTC. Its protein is CSARLAGESSYEQYF.

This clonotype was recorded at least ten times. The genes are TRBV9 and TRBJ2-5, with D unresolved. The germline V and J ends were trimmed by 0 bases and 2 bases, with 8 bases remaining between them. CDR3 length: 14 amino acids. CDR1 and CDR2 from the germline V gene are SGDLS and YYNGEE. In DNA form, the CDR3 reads TGTGCCAGCAGCGTAGATCCGTTGCAAGAGACCCAGTACTTC. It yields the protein CASSVDPLQETQYF.

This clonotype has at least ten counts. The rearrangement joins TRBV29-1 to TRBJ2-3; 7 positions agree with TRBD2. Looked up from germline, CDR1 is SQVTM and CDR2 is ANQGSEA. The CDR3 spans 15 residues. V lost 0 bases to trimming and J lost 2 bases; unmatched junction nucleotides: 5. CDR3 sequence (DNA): TGCAGCGTTGAAGAGGGACTACTATACACAGATACGCAGTATTTT. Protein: CSVEEGLLYTDTQYF.

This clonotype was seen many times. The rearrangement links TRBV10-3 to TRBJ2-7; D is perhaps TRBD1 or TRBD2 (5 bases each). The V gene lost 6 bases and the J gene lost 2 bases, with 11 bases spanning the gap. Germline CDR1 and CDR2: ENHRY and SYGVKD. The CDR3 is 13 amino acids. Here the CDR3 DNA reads TGTGCCATCAGAGCGGACAACACCTACGAGCAGTACTTC. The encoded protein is CAIRADNTYEQYF.

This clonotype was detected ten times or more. For the CDR3, the DNA is TGCAGTGCTAGCTCTGGGACTAGCGGATCCTACGAGCAGTACTTC. Amino acid sequence: CSASSGTSGSYEQYF. The J gene is TRBJ2-7, the V gene TRBV20-1, with 11 bases lining up with TRBD2. V lost 3 bases and J lost 1; bases outside the gene matches: 5. Looked up from germline, CDR1 is DFQATT and CDR2 is SNEGSKA (reference sequence). This CDR3 comprises 15 residues.

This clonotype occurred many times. CDR3 DNA sequence: TGTGCCATCAGTGAGTCGAGGAGCTCCTACAATGAGCAGTTCTTC. Amino acids: CAISESRSSYNEQFF. This chain links TRBV10-3 with TRBJ2-1, with D uncertain. This CDR3 has 15 amino acids. Germline V lookup: CDR1 ENHRY, CDR2 SYGVKD. Deletions cut 0 bases from V and 0 bases from J, with 6 bases between.

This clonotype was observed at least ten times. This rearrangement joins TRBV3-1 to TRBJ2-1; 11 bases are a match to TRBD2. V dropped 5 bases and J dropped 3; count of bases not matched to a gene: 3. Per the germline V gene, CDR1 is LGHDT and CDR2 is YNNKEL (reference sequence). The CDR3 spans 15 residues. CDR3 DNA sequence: TGTGCCAGCAGCTCTAGCGGGAGGCACTACAATGAGCAGTTCTTC. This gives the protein CASSSSGRHYNEQFF.

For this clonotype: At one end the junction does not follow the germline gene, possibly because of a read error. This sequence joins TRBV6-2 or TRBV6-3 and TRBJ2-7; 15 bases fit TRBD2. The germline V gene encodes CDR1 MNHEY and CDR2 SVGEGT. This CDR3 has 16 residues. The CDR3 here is CVSSSGTSGRTYEQYF. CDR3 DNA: TGTGTCAGCAGTTCTGGGACTAGCGGGAGGACCTACGAGCAGTACTTC.

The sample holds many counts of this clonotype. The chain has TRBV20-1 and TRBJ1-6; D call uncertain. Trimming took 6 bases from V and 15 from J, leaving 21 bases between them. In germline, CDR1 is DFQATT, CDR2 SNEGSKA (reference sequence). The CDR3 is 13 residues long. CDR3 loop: CSAPDGLIPHLHF. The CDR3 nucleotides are TGCAGTGCACCTGACGGCCTTATACCTCACCTCCACTTT.

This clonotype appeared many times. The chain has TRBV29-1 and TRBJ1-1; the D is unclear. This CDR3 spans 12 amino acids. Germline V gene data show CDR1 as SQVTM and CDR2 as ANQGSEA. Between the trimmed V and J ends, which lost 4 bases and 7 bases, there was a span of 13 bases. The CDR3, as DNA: TGCAGCGTTGCTTCGGCAGGAAATGAAGCTTTCTTT. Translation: CSVASAGNEAFF.

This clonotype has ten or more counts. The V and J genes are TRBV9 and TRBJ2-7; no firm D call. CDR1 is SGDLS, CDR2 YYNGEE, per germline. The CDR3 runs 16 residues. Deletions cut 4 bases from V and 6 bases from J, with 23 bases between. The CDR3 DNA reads TGTGCCAGCAGCCAACGACCCGTGTCCCAGGCGGTCGAGCAGTACTTC. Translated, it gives CASSQRPVSQAVEQYF.

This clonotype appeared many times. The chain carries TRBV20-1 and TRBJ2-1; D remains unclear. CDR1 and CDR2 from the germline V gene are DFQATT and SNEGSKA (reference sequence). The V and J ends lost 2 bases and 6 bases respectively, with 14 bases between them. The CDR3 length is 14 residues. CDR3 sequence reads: CSARFASWGNEQFF. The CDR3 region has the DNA TGCAGTGCTAGATTCGCGTCTTGGGGCAATGAGCAGTTCTTC.

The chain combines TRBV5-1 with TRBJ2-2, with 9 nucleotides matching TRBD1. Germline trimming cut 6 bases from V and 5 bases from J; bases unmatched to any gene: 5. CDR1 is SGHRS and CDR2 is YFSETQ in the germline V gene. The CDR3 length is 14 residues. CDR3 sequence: CASTRTGETGELFF. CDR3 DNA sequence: TGCGCCAGCACCAGGACAGGGGAGACCGGGGAGCTGTTTTTT.

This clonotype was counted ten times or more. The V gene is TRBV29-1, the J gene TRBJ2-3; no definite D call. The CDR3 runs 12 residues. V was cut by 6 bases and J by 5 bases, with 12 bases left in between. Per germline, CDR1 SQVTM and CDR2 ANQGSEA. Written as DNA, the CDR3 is TGCAGCGTGCGGAGTCCGAGAGATACGCAGTATTTT. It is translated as CSVRSPRDTQYF.

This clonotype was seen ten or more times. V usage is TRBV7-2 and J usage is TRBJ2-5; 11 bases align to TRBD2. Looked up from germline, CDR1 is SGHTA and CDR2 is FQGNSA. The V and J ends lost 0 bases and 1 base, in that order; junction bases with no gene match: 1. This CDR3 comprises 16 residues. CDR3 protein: CASSLAGLAAQETQYF. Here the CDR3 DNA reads TGTGCCAGCAGCTTAGCGGGACTAGCGGCCCAAGAGACCCAGTACTTC.

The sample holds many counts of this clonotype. The CDR3 region is CASSFGSYTEAFF. CDR3 in DNA: TGTGCCAGCAGTTTTGGCAGCTACACTGAAGCTTTCTTT. The chain employs TRBV28 and TRBJ1-1; D is uncertain. The CDR3 is made up of 13 amino acids. Per germline, CDR1 MDHEN and CDR2 SYDVKM. V was cut by 3 bases and J by 3 bases, with 8 bases left in between.

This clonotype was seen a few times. As DNA, the CDR3 is TGTGCCAGCAGTTACGTAGCGGGAAAACACGAGCAGTACTTC. Protein sequence: CASSYVAGKHEQYF. The chain combines TRBV27 with TRBJ2-7, with 8 bases that match TRBD2. The CDR3 is made up of 14 amino acids. Germline trimming cut 4 bases from V and 5 bases from J; bases unmatched to any gene: 7. Germline CDR1 and CDR2: MNHEY and SMNVEV (reference sequence).

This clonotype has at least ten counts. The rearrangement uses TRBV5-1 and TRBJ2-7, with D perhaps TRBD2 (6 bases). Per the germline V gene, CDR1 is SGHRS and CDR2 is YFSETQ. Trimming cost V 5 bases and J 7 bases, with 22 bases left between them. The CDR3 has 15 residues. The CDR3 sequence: CASRVGGEKMGEQYF. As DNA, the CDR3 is TGCGCCAGCAGGGTCGGCGGGGAGAAAATGGGAGAGCAGTACTTC.

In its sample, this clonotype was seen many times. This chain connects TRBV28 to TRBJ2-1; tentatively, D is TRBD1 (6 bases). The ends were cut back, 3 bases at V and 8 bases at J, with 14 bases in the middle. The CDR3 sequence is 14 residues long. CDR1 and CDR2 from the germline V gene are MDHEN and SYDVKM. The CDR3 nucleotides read TGTGCCAGCAGTTTGGTCCTATACAGGGATGAGCAGTTCTTC. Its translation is CASSLVLYRDEQFF.